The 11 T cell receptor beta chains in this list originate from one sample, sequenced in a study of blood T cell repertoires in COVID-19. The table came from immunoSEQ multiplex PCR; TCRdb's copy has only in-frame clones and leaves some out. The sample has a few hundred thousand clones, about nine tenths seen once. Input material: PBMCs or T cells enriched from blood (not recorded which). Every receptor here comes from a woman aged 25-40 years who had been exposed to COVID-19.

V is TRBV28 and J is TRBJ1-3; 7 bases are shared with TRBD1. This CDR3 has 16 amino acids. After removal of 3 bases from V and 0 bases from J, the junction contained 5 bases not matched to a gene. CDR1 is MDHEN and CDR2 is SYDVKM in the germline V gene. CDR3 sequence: CASSLDDRDSGNTIYF. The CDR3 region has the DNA TGTGCCAGCAGTTTGGATGACAGGGACTCTGGAAACACCATATATTTT.

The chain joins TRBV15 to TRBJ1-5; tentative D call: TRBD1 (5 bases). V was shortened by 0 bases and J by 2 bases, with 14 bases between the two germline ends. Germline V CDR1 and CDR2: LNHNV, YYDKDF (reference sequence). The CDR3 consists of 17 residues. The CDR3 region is CATSRDRTRDGNQPQHF. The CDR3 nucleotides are TGTGCCACCAGCAGAGATCGGACCAGGGATGGCAATCAGCCCCAGCATTTT. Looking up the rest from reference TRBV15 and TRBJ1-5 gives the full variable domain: DAMVIQNPRYQVTQFGKPVTLSCSQTLNHNVMYWYQQKSSQAPKLLFHYYDKDFNNEADTPDNFQSRRPNTSFCFLDIRSPGLGDTAMYLCATSRDRTRDGNQPQHFGDGTRLSIL.

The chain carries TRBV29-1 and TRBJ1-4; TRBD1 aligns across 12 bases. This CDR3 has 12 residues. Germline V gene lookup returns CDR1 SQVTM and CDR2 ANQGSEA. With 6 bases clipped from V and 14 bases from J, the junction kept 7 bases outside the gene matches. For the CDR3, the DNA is TGCAGCGTACGGGACAGGGGGCTCGTTCTGTTTTTT. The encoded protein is CSVRDRGLVLFF.

The CDR3 protein is CASSLVLAGINEQFF. The CDR3, as DNA: TGTGCCAGCAGTTTAGTGCTAGCGGGGATAAATGAGCAGTTCTTC. This chain joins TRBV27 and TRBJ2-1; 9 positions match TRBD2. Germline assignment: CDR1 MNHEY and CDR2 SMNVEV (reference sequence). The CDR3 spans 15 residues. V lost 2 bases to trimming and J lost 7 bases; unmatched junction nucleotides: 6.

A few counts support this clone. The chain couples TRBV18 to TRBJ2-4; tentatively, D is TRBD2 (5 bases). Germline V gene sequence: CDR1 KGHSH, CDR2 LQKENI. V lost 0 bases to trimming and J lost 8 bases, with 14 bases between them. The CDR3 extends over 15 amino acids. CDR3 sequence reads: CASSPPGSEGDIQYF. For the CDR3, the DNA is TGTGCCAGCTCACCACCGGGGAGCGAGGGAGACATTCAGTACTTC.

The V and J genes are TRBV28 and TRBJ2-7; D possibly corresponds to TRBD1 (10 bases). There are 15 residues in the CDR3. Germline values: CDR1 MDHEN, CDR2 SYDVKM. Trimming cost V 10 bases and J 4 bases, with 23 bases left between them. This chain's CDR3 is CATARGGTGDYEQYF. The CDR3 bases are TGTGCCACCGCGCGGGGGGGGACAGGGGATTACGAGCAGTACTTC.

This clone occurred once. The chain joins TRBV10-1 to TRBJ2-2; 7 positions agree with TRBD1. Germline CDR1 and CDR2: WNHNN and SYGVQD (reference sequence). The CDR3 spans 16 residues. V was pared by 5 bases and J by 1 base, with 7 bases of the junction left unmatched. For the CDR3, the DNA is TGCGCCAGCAGTCCTCATACAGGGGTGAACACCGGGGAGCTGTTTTTT. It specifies CASSPHTGVNTGELFF.

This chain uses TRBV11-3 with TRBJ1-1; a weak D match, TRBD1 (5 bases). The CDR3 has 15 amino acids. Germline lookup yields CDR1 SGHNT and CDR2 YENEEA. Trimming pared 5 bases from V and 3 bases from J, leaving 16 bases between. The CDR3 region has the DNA TGTGCCAGCAGCCCCAGGGAAACTATCGACACTGAAGCTTTCTTT. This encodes CASSPRETIDTEAFF. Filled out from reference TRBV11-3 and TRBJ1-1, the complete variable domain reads EAGVVQSPRYKIIEKKQPVAFWCNPISGHNTLYWYLQNLGQGPELLIRYENEEAVDDSQLPKDRFSAERLKGVDSTLKIQPAELGDSAVYLCASSPRETIDTEAFFGQGTRLTVV.

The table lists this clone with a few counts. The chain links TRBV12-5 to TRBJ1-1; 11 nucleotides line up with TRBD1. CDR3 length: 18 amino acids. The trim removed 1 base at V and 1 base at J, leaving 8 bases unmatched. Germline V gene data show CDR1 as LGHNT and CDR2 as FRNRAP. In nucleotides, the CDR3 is TGTGCTAGTGGTTTGGGTCGGGACAGGGGGACGGAGAACACTGAAGCTTTCTTT. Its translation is CASGLGRDRGTENTEAFF.

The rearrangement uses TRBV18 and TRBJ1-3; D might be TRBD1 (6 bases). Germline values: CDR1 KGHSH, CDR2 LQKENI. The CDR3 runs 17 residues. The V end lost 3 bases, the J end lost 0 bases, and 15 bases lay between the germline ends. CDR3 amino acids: CASSPPTGPNSGNTIYF. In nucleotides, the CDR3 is TGTGCCAGCTCACCGCCGACAGGCCCCAACTCTGGAAACACCATATATTTT.

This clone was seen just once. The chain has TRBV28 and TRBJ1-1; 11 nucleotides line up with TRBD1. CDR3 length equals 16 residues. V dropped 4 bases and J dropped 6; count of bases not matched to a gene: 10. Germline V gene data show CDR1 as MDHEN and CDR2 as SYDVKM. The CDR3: CASSSGTGGSVSEAFF. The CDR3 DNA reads TGTGCCAGCAGTTCAGGGACAGGGGGGTCCGTTTCTGAAGCTTTCTTT.